This is a list of T cell receptor beta chains from one sample in a study of cytomegalovirus exposure and HLA in healthy donors. Libraries were prepared by immunoSEQ multiplex PCR; TCRdb keeps only in-frame clonotypes and omits some of them. The sample shows about 180,000 clones, around 78% of them seen only once. The specimen was PBMCs. Receptors originate from a woman aged 45-59 years in good health and CMV-seropositive. CDR3s include the opening cysteine and the closing phenylalanine or tryptophan. A D gene is named only where the DNA matches it firmly. Part of the rows lack a size; the others show once, few, many or a class for expanded clones.

TRBV5-1	NA	TRBD2	TRBJ2-5	CASRLAGRETQYF	TGCGCCAGCCGACTAGCGGGGAGAGAGACCCAGTACTTC
TRBV5-6	NA	NA	TRBJ1-1	CASSSSWAANTEAFF	TGTGCCAGCAGCTCGTCTTGGGCAGCGAACACTGAAGCTTTCTTT
TRBV30	once	TRBD2	TRBJ2-5	CAWSVGLAGRGAQYF	TGTGCCTGGAGTGTAGGCCTAGCGGGGAGAGGGGCCCAGTACTTC
TRBV19	NA	NA	TRBJ2-5	CATTEGGETQYF	TGTGCCACGACGGAGGGCGGAGAGACCCAGTACTTC
TRBV5-4	NA	TRBD1	TRBJ1-1	CASSLGQGAGNTEAFF	TGTGCCAGCAGCTTGGGACAGGGGGCAGGGAACACTGAAGCTTTCTTT
TRBV9	NA	TRBD1	TRBJ1-2	CASSGVGQHPYGYTF	TGTGCCAGCAGCGGCGTGGGACAGCATCCTTATGGCTACACCTTC
TRBV27	NA	TRBD2	TRBJ2-5	CASSPLGLAGGETQYF	TGTGCCAGCAGTCCTCTAGGACTAGCGGGGGGAGAGACCCAGTACTTC
TRBV5-4	NA	TRBD2	TRBJ2-5	CASTPGGAGGETQYF	TGTGCCAGCACCCCAGGAGGAGCGGGGGGTGAGACCCAGTACTTC
TRBV5-1	NA	NA	TRBJ2-6	CASSFSASSGANVLTF	TGCGCCAGCAGCTTCTCTGCCAGCTCTGGGGCCAACGTCCTGACTTTC
TRBV7-9	NA	NA	TRBJ2-1	CASSLEKEGANEQFF	TGTGCCAGCAGCTTAGAGAAGGAGGGGGCCAATGAGCAGTTCTTC
TRBV4-1	once	TRBD1	TRBJ1-5	CASSPSRQGTQHF	TGCGCCAGCAGCCCCTCGCGACAGGGAACCCAGCATTTT
TRBV2	NA	NA	TRBJ2-1	CASRSQGRINEQFF	TGTGCCAGCAGGTCCCAGGGAAGGATCAATGAGCAGTTCTTC
TRBV29-1	NA	NA	TRBJ2-7	CSVESRGTYEQYF	TGCAGCGTTGAAAGTCGGGGGACCTACGAGCAGTACTTC
TRBV5-1	NA	NA	TRBJ2-1	CASSPRDSQNEQFF	TGCGCCAGCAGCCCCCGGGACTCCCAAAATGAGCAGTTCTTC
TRBV9	NA	NA	TRBJ1-2	CASSIEEGGQGNGYTF	TGTGCCAGCAGCATAGAAGAGGGAGGGCAGGGGAATGGCTACACCTTC
TRBV5-1	NA	TRBD2	TRBJ2-1	CASSMTSGALSAYNEQFF	TGCGCCAGCAGCATGACTAGCGGGGCGTTATCCGCCTACAATGAGCAGTTCTTC
TRBV28	NA	TRBD1	TRBJ1-2	CASSSITGAFRGLYGYTF	TGTGCCAGCAGCTCAATAACGGGGGCGTTCAGGGGGCTCTATGGCTACACCTTC
TRBV15	few	NA	TRBJ1-4	CATRQRSTTNEKLFF	TGTGCCACCAGACAGCGGAGTACAACTAATGAAAAACTGTTTTTT
TRBV9	NA	NA	TRBJ1-3	CASSVAGSGNTIYF	TGTGCCAGCAGCGTAGCGGGCTCTGGAAACACCATATATTTT
TRBV18	NA	NA	TRBJ1-6	CASSPTDNSPLHF	TGTGCCAGCTCACCGACAGATAATTCACCCCTCCACTTT
TRBV5-1	NA	TRBD1	TRBJ2-7	CASSLGPGGPTASYEQYF	TGCGCCAGCAGCTTGGGGCCAGGGGGCCCGACAGCCTCCTACGAGCAGTACTTC
TRBV6-1	once	TRBD1	TRBJ1-5	CASSPVQGARQPQHF	TGTGCCAGCAGTCCCGTCCAGGGGGCAAGACAGCCCCAGCATTTT
TRBV5-6	NA	NA	TRBJ1-2	CASRPQQGIYGYTF	TGTGCCAGCAGGCCTCAACAGGGAATCTATGGCTACACCTTC
TRBV7-8	NA	TRBD2	TRBJ2-7	CASSSQAGAFYEQYF	TGTGCCAGCAGCTCTCAAGCGGGGGCTTTTTACGAGCAGTACTTC
TRBV5-5	NA	TRBD2	TRBJ2-1	CASSGGDYYNEQFF	TGTGCCAGCAGCGGGGGGGACTACTACAATGAGCAGTTCTTC
TRBV30	few	TRBD1	TRBJ2-2	CAWSLRTGRTGELFF	TGTGCCTGGAGTTTAAGGACAGGGAGGACCGGGGAGCTGTTTTTT
TRBV7-9	few	NA	TRBJ2-1	CASTLGTPAYNEQFF	TGTGCCAGCACCCTTGGGACACCCGCCTACAATGAGCAGTTCTTC
TRBV13	once	NA	TRBJ2-7	CASSLGQLTYEQYF	TGTGCCAGCAGCTTAGGACAGCTTACCTACGAGCAGTACTTC
TRBV5-6	NA	NA	TRBJ2-1	CASSLDWTGIYNEQFF	TGTGCCAGCAGCTTGGATTGGACTGGGATCTACAATGAGCAGTTCTTC
TRBV5-1	NA	NA	TRBJ1-2	CASSLASNSQGANYGYTF	TGCGCCAGCAGCTTGGCCAGCAACTCACAGGGCGCTAACTATGGCTACACCTTC
TRBV5-1	NA	NA	TRBJ1-1	CASSADRNTEAFF	TGCGCCAGCAGCGCGGACAGGAACACTGAAGCTTTCTTT
TRBV5-4	once	TRBD2	TRBJ2-3	CASSLGASGALSAQYF	TGTGCCAGCAGCTTGGGGGCTAGCGGGGCCCTGTCCGCGCAGTATTTT
TRBV10-3	NA	NA	TRBJ2-7	CAISESLTKYEQYF	TGTGCCATCAGTGAGTCGTTAACTAAATACGAGCAGTACTTC
TRBV7-9	NA	NA	TRBJ1-1	CSSSFSGTEAFF	TGTTCCAGCAGCTTTAGTGGCACTGAAGCTTTCTTT
TRBV5-6	NA	NA	TRBJ2-1	CASSLQAYFYNEQFF	TGTGCCAGCAGTCTCCAGGCATATTTCTACAATGAGCAGTTCTTC
TRBV4-3	few	TRBD1	TRBJ1-2	CASSPQWGQKYGYTF	TGCGCCAGCAGCCCACAATGGGGACAGAAATATGGCTACACCTTC
TRBV6-6	NA	TRBD2	TRBJ2-1	CASSYSTSGYNEQFF	TGTGCCAGCAGTTACTCGACTAGCGGTTACAATGAGCAGTTCTTC
TRBV7-3	NA	TRBD1	TRBJ1-4	CASRTQYRDRDGFF	TGTGCCAGCAGGACCCAATACCGGGACAGGGATGGATTTTTT
TRBV5-1	NA	NA	TRBJ2-7	CASSFADSLIYEQYF	TGCGCCAGCAGCTTCGCAGACAGCCTGATCTACGAGCAGTACTTC
TRBV2	NA	TRBD2	TRBJ2-3	CASSESTSGGADTQYF	TGTGCCAGCAGTGAATCGACTAGCGGGGGGGCAGATACGCAGTATTTT
TRBV19	NA	TRBD1	TRBJ1-2	CASSARQGSYGYTF	TGTGCCAGTAGTGCCAGACAGGGTAGCTATGGCTACACCTTC